A single sample gave rise to the 21 T cell receptor beta chains below, sequenced in a study of T cell changes during pregnancy in multiple sclerosis. Sequenced by immunoSEQ multiplex PCR; TCRdb stores in-frame clones only, minus some. The table shows 20,000 or so clones, with 85% to 90% occurring only once. Sequencing was performed on CD8+ T cells from peripheral blood mononuclear cells, taken in the second trimester of pregnancy. These receptors originate from a female donor in good health, enrolled as a control in a pregnancy study.

The V gene is TRBV11-2, the J gene TRBJ2-7, with D possibly matching TRBD2 (5 bases). The germline V and J ends were trimmed by 5 bases and 4 bases, with 9 bases remaining between them. From germline, CDR1 is SGHAT and CDR2 FQNNGV. The CDR3 loop spans 12 amino acids. CDR3 loop: CASSQSGYEQYF. In nucleotides, the CDR3 is TGTGCCAGCAGCCAGAGCGGATACGAGCAGTACTTC.

V gene TRBV27 combines with J gene TRBJ2-1, with TRBD2 as a possible D gene (6 bases). Germline-derived CDR1 and CDR2 are MNHEY and SMNVEV (reference sequence). Trimming pared 4 bases from V and 4 bases from J, leaving 8 bases between. The CDR3 runs 13 residues. The CDR3 loop is CASSYGLYNEQFF. The CDR3, as DNA: TGTGCCAGCAGTTACGGACTATACAATGAGCAGTTCTTC.

The rearrangement joins TRBV10-2 to TRBJ2-1; TRBD2 aligns across 7 bases. The ends lost 6 bases at V and 2 bases at J; junction bases unmatched: 4. CDR3 length equals 14 residues. The V gene's germline CDR1 is WSHSY and CDR2 SAAADI. Here the CDR3 DNA reads TGCGCCAGCAGCACAAGCGGGACCTACAATGAGCAGTTCTTC. It translates to CASSTSGTYNEQFF.

The chain combines TRBV27 with TRBJ2-3, with 7 bases lining up with TRBD1. Germline assignment: CDR1 MNHEY and CDR2 SMNVEV (reference sequence). Trimming cost V 6 bases and J 6 bases; bases outside gene matches: 9. The CDR3 consists of 14 residues. This CDR3 is CASRGLGQTDTQYF. CDR3 bases: TGTGCCAGCAGGGGGTTGGGACAGACGGATACGCAGTATTTT.

V gene TRBV6-1 combines with J gene TRBJ2-5, with D possibly matching TRBD1 (6 bases). Germline V gene lookup returns CDR1 MNHNS and CDR2 SASEGT. V dropped 0 bases and J dropped 2 bases, with 10 bases sitting between them. The CDR3 extends over 15 amino acids. This chain's CDR3 is CASSEASGEQETQYF. The DNA of the CDR3 is TGTGCCAGCAGTGAAGCCTCAGGGGAGCAAGAGACCCAGTACTTC.

V is TRBV9 and J is TRBJ2-1, with D perhaps TRBD1 (6 bases). This CDR3 comprises 15 residues. Germline CDR1 is SGDLS and CDR2 is YYNGEE. V lost 4 bases to trimming and J lost 4 bases, with 15 bases between them. The CDR3 protein is CASSTSGTPYNEQFF. Written as DNA, the CDR3 is TGTGCCAGCAGCACCTCCGGGACACCTTACAATGAGCAGTTCTTC.

This rearrangement joins TRBV27 to TRBJ2-1, with 7 nucleotides matching TRBD1. The CDR3 length is 15 residues. The germline gives CDR1 MNHEY, CDR2 SMNVEV (reference sequence). V was clipped by 3 bases and J by 8 bases; unmatched bases: 10. The CDR3 is CASSFQDRLGDEQFF. Here the CDR3 DNA reads TGTGCCAGCAGTTTCCAGGACAGGCTCGGGGATGAGCAGTTCTTC.

CDR3 sequence: CASSLFGTGGYGYTF. CDR3 sequence (DNA): TGTGCCAGCAGTTTATTCGGGACGGGGGGCTATGGCTACACCTTC. The V and J genes are TRBV27 and TRBJ1-2, with a tentative D call TRBD1 (5 bases). Per germline, CDR1 MNHEY and CDR2 SMNVEV (reference sequence). CDR3 length: 15 amino acids. Trimming took off 1 base at V and 4 bases at J, with 13 bases between the two ends.

This clone was recorded a few times. This chain links TRBV28 with TRBJ2-7, with D hard to call. This CDR3 comprises 14 residues. CDR1 MDHEN and CDR2 SYDVKM come from the germline V gene. V dropped 2 bases and J dropped 4 bases, with 12 bases sitting between them. The CDR3 sequence: CASSLGDFLYEQYF. In DNA, the CDR3 is TGTGCCAGCAGTTTAGGTGATTTCCTATACGAGCAGTACTTC.

The sample holds one count of this clone. The chain employs TRBV5-5 and TRBJ2-1; 10 nucleotides align to TRBD1. V gave up 4 bases and J gave up 9 bases; unmatched junction bases: 4. CDR1 and CDR2 from the germline V gene are SGHKS and YYEKEE (reference sequence). The CDR3 is 13 residues long. The CDR3 sequence: CASSLDRGVEQFF. The CDR3 bases are TGTGCCAGCAGCCTGGACAGGGGGGTTGAGCAGTTCTTC.

The chain recombines TRBV5-4 with TRBJ2-5; 11 nucleotides agree with TRBD2. The V gene end was trimmed by 1 base and the J gene end by 3 bases; junction bases not matched to a gene: 2. Germline V gene data show CDR1 as SGHNT and CDR2 as YYREEE (reference sequence). The CDR3 runs to 15 residues. CDR3 sequence reads: CASSLTSGSEETQYF. In DNA form, the CDR3 reads TGTGCCAGCAGCTTGACTAGCGGGAGTGAAGAGACCCAGTACTTC.

The rearrangement uses TRBV11-2 and TRBJ2-3, with a weak D call TRBD1 (5 bases). With 2 bases removed from V and 6 bases from J, the gap between germline ends came to 15 bases. Per the germline V gene, CDR1 is SGHAT and CDR2 is FQNNGV. The CDR3 loop spans 15 amino acids. The CDR3 loop reads CASSLLSGAADTQYF. In DNA, the CDR3 is TGTGCCAGCAGCTTATTATCTGGGGCTGCGGATACGCAGTATTTT.

Here the CDR3 DNA reads TGTGCCAGCAGTTCTCCAGGACAGCTGAACACTGAAGCTTTCTTT. Translated: CASSSPGQLNTEAFF. The V call is TRBV28, the J call TRBJ1-1, with D perhaps matching TRBD1 (6 bases). The V gene lost 4 bases and the J gene lost 0 bases, with 12 bases spanning the gap. CDR3 size: 15 residues. Germline assignment: CDR1 MDHEN and CDR2 SYDVKM.

CDR3 DNA: TGTGCCAGCAGCTTGTCCGCGGGAGACCGCCTAGGGTCAGATACGCAGTATTTT. This translates into CASSLSAGDRLGSDTQYF. The chain couples TRBV5-6 to TRBJ2-3; 7 nucleotides agree with TRBD2. CDR3 length equals 18 residues. Trimming removed 1 base from V and 4 bases from J; junction bases left unmatched: 15. The V gene's germline CDR1 is SGHDT and CDR2 YYEEEE. Variable domain in full (rest from reference TRBV5-6 and TRBJ2-3): DAGVTQSPTHLIKTRGQQVTLRCSPKSGHDTVSWYQQALGQGPQFIFQYYEEEERQRGNFPDRFSGHQFPNYSSELNVNALLLGDSALYLCASSLSAGDRLGSDTQYFGPGTRLTVL.

The rearrangement joins TRBV7-9 to TRBJ2-1; D perhaps matches TRBD2 (5 bases). The germline gives CDR1 SEHNR, CDR2 FQNEAQ (reference sequence). Trimming shortened V by 1 base and J by 0 bases, and 7 bases separated the two germline ends. There are 15 residues in the CDR3. CDR3 bases: TGTGCCAGCAGCTTAGAAGGGAGCTCCTACAATGAGCAGTTCTTC. Protein: CASSLEGSSYNEQFF. Looking up the rest from reference TRBV7-9 and TRBJ2-1 gives the full variable domain: DTGVSQNPRHKITKRGQNVTFRCDPISEHNRLYWYRQTLGQGPEFLTYFQNEAQLEKSRLLSDRFSAERPKGSFSTLEIQRTEQGDSAMYLCASSLEGSSYNEQFFGPGTRLTVL.

The CDR3 region is CASSFSRGFKETQYF. Written as DNA, the CDR3 is TGCGCCAGCAGCTTTTCCCGAGGGTTTAAGGAGACCCAGTACTTC. The chain is built from TRBV5-1 and TRBJ2-5; the D gene is possibly TRBD2 (5 bases). The V end lost 2 bases, the J end lost 5 bases, and 16 bases lay between the germline ends. Germline assignment: CDR1 SGHRS and CDR2 YFSETQ. The CDR3 extends over 15 amino acids.

The chain has TRBV6-4 and TRBJ2-3; 10 bases map to TRBD2. With 4 bases clipped from V and 4 bases from J, the junction kept 2 bases outside the gene matches. The germline V gene has CDR1 MRHNA and CDR2 SNTAGT. The CDR3 spans 14 residues. CDR3 protein: CASSASGSPDTQYF. The CDR3 DNA sequence: TGTGCCAGCAGTGCTAGCGGGAGCCCAGATACGCAGTATTTT.

V gene TRBV5-1 combines with J gene TRBJ2-5; 8 positions agree with TRBD2. The V gene's germline CDR1 is SGHRS and CDR2 YFSETQ. The CDR3 runs to 16 residues. V was clipped by 5 bases and J by 2 bases; unmatched bases: 11. The chain's CDR3 is CASRNAGGAGQETQYF. The CDR3 DNA reads TGCGCCAGCAGAAACGCCGGGGGGGCGGGACAAGAGACCCAGTACTTC.

The chain couples TRBV19 to TRBJ2-1, with D unresolved. The CDR3 consists of 15 residues. V was clipped by 5 bases and J by 0 bases, with 11 bases between them. The germline CDR1 and CDR2 sequences are LNHDA and SQIVND (reference sequence). The CDR3 reads CASSPSKSSYNEQFF. As DNA, the CDR3 is TGTGCCAGTAGTCCGAGTAAGAGCTCCTACAATGAGCAGTTCTTC.

The rearrangement links TRBV11-2 to TRBJ2-5; 10 nucleotides agree with TRBD2. Per the germline V gene, CDR1 is SGHAT and CDR2 is FQNNGV. The trim removed 7 bases at V and 4 bases at J, leaving 18 bases unmatched. CDR3 length: 18 residues. The CDR3 coding sequence is TGTGCCAGCACCCATCCCTCAGCGGGGGGGCCGAGGCGAGAGACCCAGTACTTC. Translated: CASTHPSAGGPRRETQYF.

The chain couples TRBV11-3 to TRBJ2-1; 7 bases are shared with TRBD1. V lost 0 bases and J lost 2; bases outside the gene matches: 4. The length of the CDR3 is 16 residues. The germline gives CDR1 SGHNT, CDR2 YENEEA. CDR3 protein: CASSLEGGSAYNEQFF. The DNA of the CDR3 is TGTGCCAGCAGCTTAGAAGGGGGCTCCGCCTACAATGAGCAGTTCTTC.